This is a list of T cell receptor beta chains from one sample in a study of cytomegalovirus exposure and HLA in healthy donors. Clones were read by immunoSEQ multiplex PCR, and TCRdb kept only the in-frame ones, dropping some. The sample yields approximately 190,000 clones, over 70% seen once. The sample consisted of PBMCs. These TCRs come from a man aged 45-65 years in good health and CMV-seronegative. CDR3s include the opening cysteine and the closing phenylalanine or tryptophan. The D gene is left open where the match is weak. Only part of the rows carry a size: once, few, many, or a class if the clone is expanded.

TRBV19	TRBJ2-7	.	.	16	CASSPRGAHPMDEQYF	TGTGCCAGTAGTCCCCGGGGGGCACATCCTATGGACGAGCAGTACTTC
TRBV7-9	TRBJ2-1	TRBD1	few	12	CASQGQDYEQFF	TGTGCCAGCCAGGGACAGGACTATGAGCAGTTCTTC
TRBV27	TRBJ1-2	TRBD1	.	14	CASSGQGARNGYTF	TGTGCCAGCAGTGGACAGGGGGCACGCAATGGCTACACCTTC
TRBV19	TRBJ1-2	TRBD1	.	18	CASSVSINRGTDSYGYTF	TGTGCCAGTAGCGTAAGCATCAACCGCGGGACAGATTCTTATGGCTACACCTTC
TRBV7-9	TRBJ1-5	.	.	12	CSSSPGGQPQHF	TGTTCCAGCAGCCCTGGGGGGCAGCCCCAGCATTTT
TRBV9	TRBJ1-6	TRBD1	.	14	CATSRQGSNSPLHF	TGTGCCACCTCGCGACAGGGAAGTAATTCCCCCCTCCACTTT
TRBV13	TRBJ1-6	TRBD1	.	16	CASSETGTANNSPLHF	TGTGCCAGCAGCGAAACCGGGACAGCAAATAATTCACCCCTCCACTTT
TRBV30	TRBJ1-5	TRBD1	.	16	CAWSAQPYRGYQPQHF	TGTGCCTGGAGTGCCCAACCTTACAGGGGTTATCAGCCCCAGCATTTT
TRBV5-6	TRBJ2-7	.	.	17	CASSLVGLGHSSYEQYF	TGTGCCAGCAGCCTGGTCGGTTTGGGACATTCATCCTACGAGCAGTACTTC
TRBV7-2	TRBJ2-7	.	.	13	CASSSVGGYEQYF	TGTGCCAGCAGCTCCGTGGGGGGCTACGAGCAGTACTTC
TRBV10-2	TRBJ2-2	TRBD1	.	16	CASSEPRTGAAGELFF	TGCGCCAGCAGTGAGCCTAGGACAGGGGCAGCCGGGGAGCTGTTTTTT
TRBV9	TRBJ2-7	.	few	14	CASSARGISYEQYF	TGTGCCAGCAGCGCAAGGGGTATCTCCTACGAGCAGTACTTC
TRBV5-1	TRBJ2-5	.	.	13	CASTPDTGETQYF	TGCGCCAGCACCCCCGATACAGGAGAGACCCAGTACTTC
TRBV13	TRBJ2-7	.	.	16	CASSHPAARGSYEQYF	TGTGCCAGCAGCCATCCAGCAGCCCGGGGCTCCTACGAGCAGTACTTC
TRBV27	TRBJ2-2	TRBD1	.	16	CASSSDRGTNTGELFF	TGTGCCAGCAGTTCCGACAGGGGAACGAACACCGGGGAGCTGTTTTTT
TRBV4-1	TRBJ1-1	TRBD1	.	17	CASSQELDRVMNTEAFF	TGCGCCAGCAGCCAAGAACTGGACAGGGTTATGAACACTGAAGCTTTCTTT
TRBV2	TRBJ2-1	.	once	11	CANLLGNEQFF	TGTGCCAACCTACTAGGCAATGAGCAGTTCTTC
TRBV12-5	TRBJ1-5	.	.	12	CASGPGTQPQHF	TGTGCTAGTGGCCCAGGCACTCAGCCCCAGCATTTT
TRBV6-1	TRBJ2-3	.	.	12	CASSPRQNTQYF	TGTGCCAGCAGTCCCAGACAAAATACGCAGTATTTT
TRBV10-3	TRBJ2-2	TRBD1	.	15	CAIRGDRAGTGELFF	TGTGCCATTAGGGGGGACAGGGCGGGCACCGGGGAGCTGTTTTTT
TRBV27	TRBJ2-7	TRBD1	.	14	CASGPGQGFGEQYF	TGTGCCAGCGGGCCGGGACAGGGGTTCGGCGAGCAGTACTTC
TRBV27	TRBJ1-1	.	once	13	CASSLAGNTEAFF	TGTGCCAGCAGTTTGGCGGGGAACACTGAAGCTTTCTTT
TRBV7-8	TRBJ1-1	.	.	13	CASKTRRNTEAFF	TGTGCCAGCAAAACCCGCAGGAACACTGAAGCTTTCTTT
TRBV15	TRBJ1-4	TRBD1	.	15	CATSRRGPMNEKLFF	TGTGCCACCAGCAGGAGGGGGCCCATGAACGAAAAACTGTTTTTT
TRBV7-2	TRBJ1-2	TRBD1	.	15	CASSLEDRGRYGYTF	TGTGCCAGCAGCTTAGAGGACAGGGGACGATATGGCTACACCTTC
TRBV7-8	TRBJ2-1	.	.	11	CASSGGDEQFF	TGTGCCAGCAGCGGAGGGGATGAGCAGTTCTTC
TRBV19	TRBJ2-6	.	.	18	CASSVLIGDWEGANVLTF	TGTGCCAGTAGTGTCTTAATCGGCGACTGGGAGGGGGCCAACGTCCTGACTTTC
TRBV9	TRBJ1-5	TRBD1	once	13	CASGGDRGQPQHF	TGTGCCAGCGGGGGGGACAGGGGACAGCCCCAGCATTTT
TRBV27	TRBJ2-2	.	.	17	CASSFPVVLLNTGELFF	TGTGCCAGCAGTTTTCCTGTAGTCCTCCTGAACACCGGGGAGCTGTTTTTT
TRBV7-2	TRBJ2-1	.	.	11	CASTLFGEQFF	TGTGCCAGCACCCTTTTCGGTGAGCAGTTCTTC
TRBV30	TRBJ1-2	TRBD1	.	15	CALTGQTASNYGYTF	TGTGCCTTGACGGGACAGACAGCTTCTAACTATGGCTACACCTTC
TRBV6-5	TRBJ1-2	.	.	15	CASSYAPGHQEGYTF	TGTGCCAGCAGTTACGCACCGGGACATCAGGAGGGCTACACCTTC
TRBV19	TRBJ2-7	TRBD1	.	14	CASSRRDREYEQYF	TGTGCCAGTAGCCGCCGGGACAGGGAATACGAGCAGTACTTC
TRBV7-2	TRBJ1-5	.	.	11	CASGSGQPQHF	TGTGCCAGCGGGTCAGGGCAGCCCCAGCATTTT
TRBV2	TRBJ2-1	.	.	13	CASSGQVYNEQFF	TGTGCCAGCAGTGGTCAGGTGTACAATGAGCAGTTCTTC
TRBV30	TRBJ1-2	TRBD1	.	15	CAWVWTGTSGYGYTF	TGTGCCTGGGTTTGGACAGGGACTTCGGGTTATGGCTACACCTTC
TRBV5-1	TRBJ1-6	.	.	17	CASRLNSLSSYNSPLHF	TGCGCCAGCCGCCTCAACAGCCTGAGCTCCTATAATTCACCCCTCCACTTT
TRBV27	TRBJ1-6	.	.	14	CASSLRPDISPLHF	TGTGCCAGCAGTTTAAGGCCCGACATCTCACCCCTCCACTTT
TRBV11-2	TRBJ2-2	.	once	14	CASSLTGVTGELFF	TGTGCCAGCAGCTTGACGGGGGTAACCGGGGAGCTGTTTTTT
TRBV18	TRBJ2-7	.	.	13	CASSPGQNYEQYF	TGTGCCAGCTCACCTGGACAGAACTACGAGCAGTACTTC
TRBV9	TRBJ1-2	TRBD1	.	15	CASSGDETGGGGYTF	TGTGCCAGCAGCGGAGACGAAACAGGGGGCGGGGGCTACACCTTC
TRBV20-1	TRBJ1-1	TRBD1	.	11	CRTGENTEAFF	TGTAGGACAGGGGAGAACACTGAAGCTTTCTTT
TRBV6-5	TRBJ1-4	TRBD1	.	14	CASSPQGISEKLFF	TGTGCCAGCAGCCCACAGGGGATAAGTGAAAAACTGTTTTTT
TRBV21-1	TRBJ2-7	.	.	15	CASSKEPIEAYEQYF	TGTGCCAGCAGCAAAGAGCCCATCGAGGCCTACGAGCAGTACTTC
TRBV7-2	TRBJ1-6	.	once	14	CASSPDGGNSPLHF	TGTGCCAGCAGCCCTGATGGGGGGAATTCACCCCTCCACTTT
TRBV7-7	TRBJ2-2	TRBD1	.	13	CASSLQGAGELFF	TGTGCCAGCAGCTTGCAGGGGGCCGGGGAGCTGTTTTTT